The 7 T cell receptor beta chains listed next were all sequenced from one sample in a study of OX40 agonist ivuxolimab in advanced cancers. The method was immunoSEQ multiplex PCR; TCRdb's version includes in-frame clones alone and lacks a portion of them. Here the sample spans roughly 10,000 clones, roughly 73% being singletons. Sequencing used CD4+ or CD8+ T cells sorted from blood, obtained in a trial of the OX40 agonist ivuxolimab. The receptor set was obtained from an adult with an advanced solid tumor such as melanoma, head and neck, liver or kidney cancer.

In DNA, the CDR3 is TGCAGCGTTGTCATTCAGACCGCCTCCTACGAGCAGTACTTC. Translation: CSVVIQTASYEQYF. The genes are TRBV29-1 and TRBJ2-7; D call uncertain. V lost 4 bases and J lost 0, with 13 bases in between. The CDR3 is made up of 14 amino acids. Germline V gives CDR1 SQVTM, CDR2 ANQGSEA.

The V gene is TRBV5-5, the J gene TRBJ2-7; a weak D match, TRBD2 (7 bases). The V gene's germline CDR1 is SGHKS and CDR2 YYEKEE (reference sequence). V was clipped by 7 bases and J by 7 bases, with 18 bases between them. The CDR3 length is 13 residues. The CDR3 region has the DNA TGTGCCAGCGGTCACTGGGGGGGCGATGAGCAGTACTTC. This sequence encodes CASGHWGGDEQYF.

The chain couples TRBV29-1 to TRBJ2-7, with D unresolved. CDR3 size: 13 residues. Trimming removed 5 bases from V and 3 bases from J, with 14 bases in between. From germline, CDR1 is SQVTM and CDR2 ANQGSEA. The DNA for the CDR3 is TGCAGCGTTCACACCACCGGCGACTACGAGCAGTACTTC. This gives the protein CSVHTTGDYEQYF.

This chain connects TRBV15 to TRBJ2-7; tentative D call: TRBD1 (6 bases). V was cut by 5 bases and J by 2 bases, with 13 bases left in between. Germline V gene data show CDR1 as LNHNV and CDR2 as YYDKDF (reference sequence). The CDR3 runs to 14 residues. As DNA, the CDR3 is TGTGCCACCAGCGGACAGTTGGAGGCCTACGAGCAGTACTTC. The encoded protein is CATSGQLEAYEQYF.

The chain joins TRBV29-1 to TRBJ1-1, with D maybe TRBD1 (5 bases). Trimming cost V 2 bases and J 8 bases, with 12 bases left between them. The V gene's germline CDR1 is SQVTM and CDR2 ANQGSEA. The CDR3 length is 12 residues. The CDR3 DNA is TGCAGCGTTGAAAAAGGGACGGAAGAAGCTTTCTTT. Translated, it gives CSVEKGTEEAFF.

In this sample, this clone is medium-sized. V gene TRBV29-1 combines with J gene TRBJ1-2, with D perhaps TRBD1 (5 bases). Germline lookup yields CDR1 SQVTM and CDR2 ANQGSEA. Trimming shortened V by 7 bases and J by 4 bases, and 13 bases separated the two germline ends. The CDR3 extends over 12 amino acids. Here the CDR3 reads CSAPDKGYGYTF. In nucleotides, the CDR3 is TGCAGCGCACCGGACAAGGGCTATGGCTACACCTTC. Using reference TRBV29-1 and TRBJ1-2 for the parts outside the CDR3, the full variable domain is SAVISQKPSRDICQRGTSLTIQCQVDSQVTMMFWYRQQPGQSLTLIATANQGSEATYESGFVIDKFPISRPNLTFSTLTVSNMSPEDSSIYLCSAPDKGYGYTFGSGTRLTVV.

The gene calls are TRBV5-1 and TRBJ1-6; 12 bases align to TRBD1. The germline gives CDR1 SGHRS, CDR2 YFSETQ. The V and J ends lost 4 bases and 3 bases, in that order; junction bases with no gene match: 5. The CDR3 sequence is 17 residues long. The CDR3 loop is CASSPGTGGFYNSPLHF. For the CDR3, the DNA is TGCGCCAGCAGCCCAGGGACAGGGGGCTTCTATAATTCACCCCTCCACTTT.